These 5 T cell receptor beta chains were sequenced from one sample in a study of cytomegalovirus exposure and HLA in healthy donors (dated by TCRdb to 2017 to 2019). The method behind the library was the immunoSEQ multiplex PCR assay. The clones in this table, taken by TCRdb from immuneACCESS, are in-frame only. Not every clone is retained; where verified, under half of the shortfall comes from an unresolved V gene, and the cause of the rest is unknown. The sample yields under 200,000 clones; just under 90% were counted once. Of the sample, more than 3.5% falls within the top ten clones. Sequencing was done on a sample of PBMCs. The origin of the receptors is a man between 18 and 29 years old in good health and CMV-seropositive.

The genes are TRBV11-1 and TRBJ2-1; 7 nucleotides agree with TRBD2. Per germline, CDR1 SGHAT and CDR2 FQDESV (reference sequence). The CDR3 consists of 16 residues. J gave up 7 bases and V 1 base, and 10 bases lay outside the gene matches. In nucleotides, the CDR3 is TGTGCCAGCAGCTTAGAGGGCGGGAGACCCCTGAATGAGCAGTTCTTC. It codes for CASSLEGGRPLNEQFF.

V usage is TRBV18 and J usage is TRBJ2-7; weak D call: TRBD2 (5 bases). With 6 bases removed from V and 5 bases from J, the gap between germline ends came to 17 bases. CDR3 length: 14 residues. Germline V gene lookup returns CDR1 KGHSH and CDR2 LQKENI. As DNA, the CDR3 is TGTGCCAGCTCTGAATGGACCGCGGGTAACGAGCAGTACTTC. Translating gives CASSEWTAGNEQYF.

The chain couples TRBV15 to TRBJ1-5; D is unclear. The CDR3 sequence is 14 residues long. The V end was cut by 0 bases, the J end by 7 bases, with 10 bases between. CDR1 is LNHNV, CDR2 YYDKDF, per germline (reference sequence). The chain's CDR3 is CATSRDLRGQPQHF. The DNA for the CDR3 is TGTGCCACCAGCAGAGATCTCCGAGGGCAGCCCCAGCATTTT. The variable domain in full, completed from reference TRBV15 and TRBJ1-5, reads DAMVIQNPRYQVTQFGKPVTLSCSQTLNHNVMYWYQQKSSQAPKLLFHYYDKDFNNEADTPDNFQSRRPNTSFCFLDIRSPGLGDTAMYLCATSRDLRGQPQHFGDGTRLSIL.

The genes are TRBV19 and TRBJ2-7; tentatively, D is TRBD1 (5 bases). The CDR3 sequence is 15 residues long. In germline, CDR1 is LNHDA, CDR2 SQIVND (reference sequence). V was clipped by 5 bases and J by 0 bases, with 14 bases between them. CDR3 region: CASSVQVGLSYEQYF. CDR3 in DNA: TGTGCCAGTAGTGTACAGGTTGGGCTCTCCTACGAGCAGTACTTC.

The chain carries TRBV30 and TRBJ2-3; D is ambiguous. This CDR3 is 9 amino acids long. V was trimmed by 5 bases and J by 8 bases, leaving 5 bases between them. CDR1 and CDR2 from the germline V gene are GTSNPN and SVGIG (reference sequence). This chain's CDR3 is CAWARTQYF. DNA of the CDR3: TGTGCCTGGGCGCGTACGCAGTATTTT.